These T cell receptor beta chains were read from a single sample in a study of blood T cell repertoires in COVID-19. Clones were sequenced by immunoSEQ multiplex PCR, and TCRdb holds only the in-frame ones, with some missing. The repertoire has 200,000 to 300,000 clones, about 86% of them found once; the top ten carry roughly 1.9%. The sequenced sample consisted of peripheral blood. The receptors were sampled from a man aged 30 to 39 with active or convalescent COVID-19. The conserved cysteine and the conserved F or W are not part of the CDR3 here. Expanded clones are given a class, and other clones once, few, many or no size at all.

clone size: .; CDR3 length: 12; V gene: TRBV5-1; CDR3 protein: ASSTSGGEETQY
clone size: .; CDR3 length: 10; V gene: TRBV12-3/TRBV12-4; CDR3 protein: ASSPGYNEQF
clone size: few; CDR3 length: 12; V gene: TRBV4-3; CDR3 protein: ASSQDPTGNTIY
clone size: .; CDR3 length: 14; V gene: TRBV7-2; CDR3 protein: ASSPSGRTFTDTQY
clone size: .; CDR3 length: 16; V gene: TRBV3-1/TRBV3-2; CDR3 protein: ASSQGWGTSGSTDTQY
clone size: .; CDR3 length: 13; V gene: TRBV19; CDR3 protein: ASMVRGGVLQPQH
clone size: once; CDR3 length: 12; V gene: TRBV2; CDR3 protein: ASRNDGAGNTIY
clone size: .; CDR3 length: 13; V gene: TRBV18; CDR3 protein: ASSPSRGRQETQY
clone size: .; CDR3 length: 12; V gene: TRBV3-1/TRBV3-2; CDR3 protein: ASSQGGSNYGYT
clone size: .; CDR3 length: 13; V gene: TRBV5-6; CDR3 protein: ASSLLGQGDETQY
clone size: once; CDR3 length: 14; V gene: TRBV5-1; CDR3 protein: ASSLVAGGSGNEQF
clone size: .; CDR3 length: 10; V gene: TRBV6-1; CDR3 protein: ASSERSSPLH
clone size: .; CDR3 length: 14; V gene: TRBV18; CDR3 protein: ASSPYATRGSTEAF
clone size: few; CDR3 length: 12; V gene: TRBV27; CDR3 protein: ASSLVWEDPEAF
clone size: .; CDR3 length: 12; V gene: TRBV19; CDR3 protein: ASSSRDKNTEAF
clone size: .; CDR3 length: 13; V gene: TRBV18; CDR3 protein: ASSPAQMTNTEAF
clone size: .; CDR3 length: 11; V gene: TRBV9; CDR3 protein: ASSVTGNSPLH
clone size: .; CDR3 length: 13; V gene: TRBV19; CDR3 protein: ASSIPGQGAREQF
clone size: .; CDR3 length: 14; V gene: TRBV7-9; CDR3 protein: ASSLFEWVSGTEAF
clone size: .; CDR3 length: 11; V gene: TRBV19; CDR3 protein: ASSITASQPQH
clone size: .; CDR3 length: 13; V gene: TRBV2; CDR3 protein: ASKKNTGSSSPLH
clone size: .; CDR3 length: 13; V gene: TRBV6-5; CDR3 protein: ASRGDSHMNTEAF
clone size: .; CDR3 length: 15; V gene: TRBV4-2; CDR3 protein: ASSQGLGWGGGNTIY
clone size: .; CDR3 length: 11; V gene: TRBV4-1; CDR3 protein: ASSQSRGDTIY
clone size: .; CDR3 length: 11; V gene: TRBV6-5; CDR3 protein: ASSYRGNTEAF
clone size: .; CDR3 length: 11; V gene: TRBV5-8; CDR3 protein: ASSWPGNTEAF
clone size: .; CDR3 length: 13; V gene: TRBV27; CDR3 protein: ASSLSSGQGQPQH
clone size: .; CDR3 length: 12; V gene: TRBV7-9; CDR3 protein: ASSLDTWPEKLF
clone size: .; CDR3 length: 11; V gene: TRBV9; CDR3 protein: ASSVASNYGYT
clone size: .; CDR3 length: 13; V gene: TRBV11-2; CDR3 protein: ASSLGGGRDQPQH
clone size: .; CDR3 length: 14; V gene: TRBV19; CDR3 protein: ASSTYGTASNQPQH
clone size: .; CDR3 length: 11; V gene: TRBV19; CDR3 protein: ASSIPGTGSLH
clone size: .; CDR3 length: 12; V gene: TRBV9; CDR3 protein: ASNTGGLNTEAF
clone size: once; CDR3 length: 14; V gene: TRBV7-2; CDR3 protein: ASSAGQGMAGNTIY
clone size: .; CDR3 length: 12; V gene: TRBV25-1; CDR3 protein: ASSLSDSNYGYT
clone size: .; CDR3 length: 18; V gene: TRBV21-1; CDR3 protein: ASSKIRSGGDSLFTDTQY
clone size: once; CDR3 length: 13; V gene: TRBV27; CDR3 protein: ASSPNEYRTEPQH
clone size: .; CDR3 length: 14; V gene: TRBV5-4; CDR3 protein: ASSAAGGPANYGYT
clone size: .; CDR3 length: 12; V gene: TRBV6-2/TRBV6-3; CDR3 protein: ASSLTSWRYGYT
clone size: .; CDR3 length: 14; V gene: TRBV3-1/TRBV3-2; CDR3 protein: ASSPDRGLSRNTIY
clone size: .; CDR3 length: 13; V gene: TRBV5-6; CDR3 protein: ASSLVPGGNTEAF
clone size: .; CDR3 length: 12; V gene: TRBV12-5; CDR3 protein: ASGWGGGESPLH
clone size: .; CDR3 length: 11; V gene: TRBV5-4; CDR3 protein: ASGAGGYNEQF